This TCR beta chain originates from a study of CD8+CD57+ T cells in acquired aplastic anemia. Study overall: Recorded DNA amounts for sorted CD4+ and CD8+ cells had an average of around 3.5 ug. The average read count for CD4+ cells in healthy donors was roughly 10 million.

This clonotype was detected only a few times. The target antigen is unknown. A much bigger clone sits one base away, suggesting this may be a read error. Whole-study findings and limits: Patients and controls shared 25 to 35 CD8+ CDR3 sequences, which appeared highly expressed in patients and within their immunodominant clones. Patients and controls were not found to differ significantly in CD8+ Simpson's diversity.

According to the study, genomic DNA was the template for TCR beta VDJ and CDR3 profiling. From the reads, TCRdb called clonotypes with MiXCR, one entry per CDR3 protein. This repertoire shows around 140,000 distinct CDR3 sequences, around two fifths found once; its top ten account for less than 8.5%. The clonotype was recovered from a human donor in good health, serving as a control. Specimen: sorted CD4+, CD8+, or CD8+CD57+ T cells (not recorded which) from PBMCs.

The CDR3 nucleotides are TGTGCCCGCAGCGTAGCTCCCGGGACATCCGATGGCTACACCTTC. Protein sequence: CARSVAPGTSDGYTF. The rearrangement uses TRBV9 and TRBJ1-2, with D possibly being TRBD1 (6 bases). The CDR3 covers 15 residues. Germline CDR1 reads SGDLS; CDR2 reads YYNGEE.